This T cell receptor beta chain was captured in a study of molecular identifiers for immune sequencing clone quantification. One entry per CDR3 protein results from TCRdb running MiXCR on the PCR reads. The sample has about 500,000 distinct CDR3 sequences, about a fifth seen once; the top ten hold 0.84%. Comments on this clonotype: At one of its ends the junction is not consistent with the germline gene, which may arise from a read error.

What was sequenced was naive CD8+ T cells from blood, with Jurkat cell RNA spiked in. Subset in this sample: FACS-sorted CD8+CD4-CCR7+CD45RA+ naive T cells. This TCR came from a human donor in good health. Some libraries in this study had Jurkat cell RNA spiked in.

Here the CDR3 DNA reads TGCGCCAGCAGCCCCGGCCCACCCACTAGTGAAAAACTGTTTTTT. Translation gives CASSPGPPTSEKLFF. The chain combines TRBV5-1 with TRBJ1-4; D gene unclear. Germline CDR1 SGHRS, CDR2 YFSETQ. CDR3 length: 15 residues.